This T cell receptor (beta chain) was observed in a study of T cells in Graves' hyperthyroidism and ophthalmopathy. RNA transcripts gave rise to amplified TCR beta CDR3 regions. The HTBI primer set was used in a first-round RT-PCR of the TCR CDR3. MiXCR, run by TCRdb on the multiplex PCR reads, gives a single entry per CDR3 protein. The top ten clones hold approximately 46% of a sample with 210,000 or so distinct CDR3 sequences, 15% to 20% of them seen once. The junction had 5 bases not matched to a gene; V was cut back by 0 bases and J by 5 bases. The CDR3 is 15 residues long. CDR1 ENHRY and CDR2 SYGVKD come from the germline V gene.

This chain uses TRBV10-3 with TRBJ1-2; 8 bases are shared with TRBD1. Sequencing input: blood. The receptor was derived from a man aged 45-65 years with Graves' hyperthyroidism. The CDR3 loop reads CAISESFRGLYGYTF. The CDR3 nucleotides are TGTGCCATCAGTGAGTCGTTCAGGGGGCTTTATGGCTACACCTTC.